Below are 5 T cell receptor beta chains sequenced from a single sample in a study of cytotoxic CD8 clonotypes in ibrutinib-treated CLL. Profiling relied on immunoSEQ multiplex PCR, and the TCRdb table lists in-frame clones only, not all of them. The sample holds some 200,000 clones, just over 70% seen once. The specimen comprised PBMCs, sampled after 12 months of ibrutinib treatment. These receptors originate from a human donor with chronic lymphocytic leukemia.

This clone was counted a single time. CDR3 nucleotide sequence: TGTGCCACCAGCAGAGTGAACACCGGGGAGCTGTTTTTT. Translating it yields CATSRVNTGELFF. The chain couples TRBV15 to TRBJ2-2; D is ambiguous. Germline V lookup: CDR1 LNHNV, CDR2 YYDKDF (reference sequence). There are 13 residues in the CDR3. V was clipped by 1 base and J by 1 base, with 1 base between them.

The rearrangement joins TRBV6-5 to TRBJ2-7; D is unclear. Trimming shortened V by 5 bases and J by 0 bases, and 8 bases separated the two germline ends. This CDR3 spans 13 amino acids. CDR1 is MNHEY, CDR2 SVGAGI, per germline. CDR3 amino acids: CASSPTHSYEQYF. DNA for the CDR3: TGTGCCAGCAGTCCAACTCACTCCTACGAGCAGTACTTC.

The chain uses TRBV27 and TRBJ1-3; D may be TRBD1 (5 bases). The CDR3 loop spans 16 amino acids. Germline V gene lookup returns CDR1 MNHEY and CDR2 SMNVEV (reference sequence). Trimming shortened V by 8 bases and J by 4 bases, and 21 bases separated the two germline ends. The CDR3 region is CASRSGFSVPGNTIYF. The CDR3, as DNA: TGTGCCAGCCGCTCAGGGTTCTCCGTACCCGGAAACACCATATATTTT.

The CDR3 here is CATSRSSGYNSPLHF. The CDR3 DNA reads as TGTGCCACCAGCAGAAGTTCGGGCTATAATTCACCCCTCCACTTT. The chain combines TRBV15 with TRBJ1-6; D is unclear. The CDR3 consists of 15 residues. V lost 2 bases to trimming and J lost 3 bases, with 8 bases between them. Germline V lookup: CDR1 LNHNV, CDR2 YYDKDF (reference sequence).

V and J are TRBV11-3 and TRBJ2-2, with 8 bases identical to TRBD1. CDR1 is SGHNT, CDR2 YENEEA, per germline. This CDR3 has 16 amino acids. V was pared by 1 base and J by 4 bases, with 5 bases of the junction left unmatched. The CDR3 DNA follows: TGTGCCAGCAGCTTAGCCAGGGGGCGTATCACCGGGGAGCTGTTTTTT. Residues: CASSLARGRITGELFF.